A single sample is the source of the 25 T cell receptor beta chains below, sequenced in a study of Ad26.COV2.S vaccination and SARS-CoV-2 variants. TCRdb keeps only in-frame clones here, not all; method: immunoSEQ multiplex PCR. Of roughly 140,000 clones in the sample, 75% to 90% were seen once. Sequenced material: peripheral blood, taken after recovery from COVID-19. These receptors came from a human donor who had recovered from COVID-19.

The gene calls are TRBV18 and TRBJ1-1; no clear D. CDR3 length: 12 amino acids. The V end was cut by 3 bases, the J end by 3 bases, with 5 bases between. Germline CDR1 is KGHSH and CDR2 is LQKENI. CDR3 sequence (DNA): TGTGCCAGCTCACCGGCGTACACTGAAGCTTTCTTT. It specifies CASSPAYTEAFF. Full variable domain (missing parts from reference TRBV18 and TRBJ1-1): NAGVMQNPRHLVRRRGQEARLRCSPMKGHSHVYWYRQLPEEGLKFMVYLQKENIIDESGMPKERFSAEFPKEGPSILRIQQVVRGDSAAYFCASSPAYTEAFFGQGTRLTVV.

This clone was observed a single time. The CDR3 nucleotides are TGTGCCAGCAAGACTGTGGGAAAATCTAACTATGGCTACACCTTC. This sequence encodes CASKTVGKSNYGYTF. The gene calls are TRBV28 and TRBJ1-2; D is uncertain. The germline CDR1 and CDR2 sequences are MDHEN and SYDVKM. This CDR3 comprises 15 residues. Trimming cost V 7 bases and J 0 bases, with 15 bases left between them.

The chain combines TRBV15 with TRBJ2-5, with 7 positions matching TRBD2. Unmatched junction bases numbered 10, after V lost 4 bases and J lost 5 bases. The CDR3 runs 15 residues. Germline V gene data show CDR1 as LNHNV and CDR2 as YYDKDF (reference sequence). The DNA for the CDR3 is TGTGCCACCAGCATCCGGGAGCCCGGGGGGGAGACCCAGTACTTC. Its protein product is CATSIREPGGETQYF.

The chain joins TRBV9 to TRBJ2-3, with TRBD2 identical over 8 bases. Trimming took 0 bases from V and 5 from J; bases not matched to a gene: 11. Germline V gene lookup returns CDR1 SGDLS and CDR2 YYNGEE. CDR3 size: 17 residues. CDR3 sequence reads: CASSVDVGPGGGDTQYF. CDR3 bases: TGTGCCAGCAGCGTAGATGTCGGCCCGGGGGGGGGAGATACGCAGTATTTT.

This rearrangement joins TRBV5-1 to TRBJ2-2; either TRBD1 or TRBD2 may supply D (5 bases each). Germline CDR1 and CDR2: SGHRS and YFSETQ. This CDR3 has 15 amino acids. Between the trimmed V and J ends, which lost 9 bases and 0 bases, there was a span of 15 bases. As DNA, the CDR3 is TGCGCCACCGAATCCGGGACGACGAACACCGGGGAGCTGTTTTTT. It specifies CATESGTTNTGELFF.

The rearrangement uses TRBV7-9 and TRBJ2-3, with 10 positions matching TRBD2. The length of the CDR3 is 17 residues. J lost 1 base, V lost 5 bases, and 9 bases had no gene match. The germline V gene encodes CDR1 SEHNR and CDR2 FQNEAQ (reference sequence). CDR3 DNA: TGTGCCAGCAGCCCTAAAAGGCTAGCGGGGGGCACAGATACGCAGTATTTT. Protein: CASSPKRLAGGTDTQYF.

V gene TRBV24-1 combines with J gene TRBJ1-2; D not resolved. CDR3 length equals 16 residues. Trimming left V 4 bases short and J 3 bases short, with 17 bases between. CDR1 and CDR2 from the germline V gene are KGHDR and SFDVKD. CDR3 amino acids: CATSDPKRGSDYGYTF. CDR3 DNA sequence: TGTGCCACCAGTGACCCCAAACGGGGTAGTGACTATGGCTACACCTTC.

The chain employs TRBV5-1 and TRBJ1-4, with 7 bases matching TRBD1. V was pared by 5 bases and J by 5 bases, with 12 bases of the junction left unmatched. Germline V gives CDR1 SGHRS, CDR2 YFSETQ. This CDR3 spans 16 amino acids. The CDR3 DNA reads TGCGCCAGCAGACGGTTCGGGACAGCCGGCAATGAAAAACTGTTTTTT. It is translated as CASRRFGTAGNEKLFF.

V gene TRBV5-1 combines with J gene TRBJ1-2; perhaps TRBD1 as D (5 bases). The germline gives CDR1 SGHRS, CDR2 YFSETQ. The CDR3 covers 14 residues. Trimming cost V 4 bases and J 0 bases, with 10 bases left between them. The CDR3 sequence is CASSITGANYGYTF. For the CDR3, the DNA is TGCGCCAGCAGCATTACGGGGGCTAACTATGGCTACACCTTC.

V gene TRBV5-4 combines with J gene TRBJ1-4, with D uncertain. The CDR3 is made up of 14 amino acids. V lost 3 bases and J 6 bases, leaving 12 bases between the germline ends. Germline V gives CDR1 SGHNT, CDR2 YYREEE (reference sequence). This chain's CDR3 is CASSSGRRDEKLFF. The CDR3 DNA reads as TGTGCCAGCAGCTCGGGCCGGCGGGATGAAAAACTGTTTTTT. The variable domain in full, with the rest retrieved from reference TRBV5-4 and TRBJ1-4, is ETGVTQSPTHLIKTRGQQVTLRCSSQSGHNTVSWYQQALGQGPQFIFQYYREEENGRGNFPPRFSGLQFPNYSSELNVNALELDDSALYLCASSSGRRDEKLFFGSGTQLSVL.

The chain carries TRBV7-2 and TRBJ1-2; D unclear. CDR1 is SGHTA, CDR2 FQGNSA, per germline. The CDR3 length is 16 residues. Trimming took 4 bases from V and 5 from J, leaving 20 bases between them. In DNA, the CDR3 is TGTGCCAGCAGCTCCCTCTCTGTCGATAGAGAATATGGCTACACCTTC. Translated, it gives CASSSLSVDREYGYTF.

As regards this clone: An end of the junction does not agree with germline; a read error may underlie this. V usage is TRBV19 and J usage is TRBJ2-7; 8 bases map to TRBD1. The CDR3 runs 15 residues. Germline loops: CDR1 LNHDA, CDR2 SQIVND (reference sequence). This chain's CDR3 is CASKGTGPVSYEQYF. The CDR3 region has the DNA TGTGCGAGTAAAGGGACAGGCCCCGTCTCCTACGAGCAGTACTTC.

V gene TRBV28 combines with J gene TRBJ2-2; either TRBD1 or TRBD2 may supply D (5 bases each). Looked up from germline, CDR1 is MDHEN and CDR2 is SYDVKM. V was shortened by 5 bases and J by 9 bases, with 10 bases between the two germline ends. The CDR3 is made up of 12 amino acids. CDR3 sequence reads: CASSAGTWELFF. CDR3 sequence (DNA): TGTGCCAGCAGTGCCGGGACCTGGGAGCTGTTTTTT.

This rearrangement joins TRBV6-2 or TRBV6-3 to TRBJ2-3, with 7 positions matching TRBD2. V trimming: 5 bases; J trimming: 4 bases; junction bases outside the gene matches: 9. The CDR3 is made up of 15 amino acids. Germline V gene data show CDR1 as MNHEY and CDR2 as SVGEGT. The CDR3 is CASSHWTSGADTQYF. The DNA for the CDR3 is TGTGCCAGCAGTCACTGGACTAGTGGCGCAGATACGCAGTATTTT.

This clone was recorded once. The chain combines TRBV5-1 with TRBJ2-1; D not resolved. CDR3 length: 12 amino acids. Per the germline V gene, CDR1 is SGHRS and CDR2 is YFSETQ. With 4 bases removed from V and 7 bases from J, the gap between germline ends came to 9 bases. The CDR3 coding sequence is TGCGCCAGCAGCCCAGAAGGGAATGAGCAGTTCTTC. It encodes CASSPEGNEQFF.

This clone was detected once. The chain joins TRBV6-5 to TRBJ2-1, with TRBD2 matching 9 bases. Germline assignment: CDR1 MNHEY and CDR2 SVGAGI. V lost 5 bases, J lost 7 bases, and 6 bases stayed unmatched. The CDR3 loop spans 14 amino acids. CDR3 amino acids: CASSRRGGNNEQFF. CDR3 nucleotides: TGTGCCAGCAGTCGGCGGGGGGGCAATAATGAGCAGTTCTTC.

The CDR3 DNA follows: TGTGCCAGCAGTTCCCCAGCGGGAGCCAAAAACATTCAGTACTTC. Amino acids: CASSSPAGAKNIQYF. This chain uses TRBV6-5 with TRBJ2-4; possibly TRBD2 for D (6 bases). The CDR3 consists of 15 residues. Trimming left V 4 bases short and J 0 bases short, with 10 bases between. Germline V gene data show CDR1 as MNHEY and CDR2 as SVGAGI.

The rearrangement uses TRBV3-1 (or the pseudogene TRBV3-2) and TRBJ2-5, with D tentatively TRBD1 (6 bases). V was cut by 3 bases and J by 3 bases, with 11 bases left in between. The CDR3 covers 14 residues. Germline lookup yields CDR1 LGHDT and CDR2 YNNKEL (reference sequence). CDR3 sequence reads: CASSQRRGKETQYF. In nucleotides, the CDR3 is TGTGCCAGCAGCCAGCGCAGGGGAAAAGAGACCCAGTACTTC.

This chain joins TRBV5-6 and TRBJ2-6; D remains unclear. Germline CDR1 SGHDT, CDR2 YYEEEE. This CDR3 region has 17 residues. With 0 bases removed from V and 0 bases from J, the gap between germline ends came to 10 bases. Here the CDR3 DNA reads TGTGCCAGCAGCTTGGGGCAGTTTCCCTCTGGGGCCAACGTCCTGACTTTC. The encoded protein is CASSLGQFPSGANVLTF.

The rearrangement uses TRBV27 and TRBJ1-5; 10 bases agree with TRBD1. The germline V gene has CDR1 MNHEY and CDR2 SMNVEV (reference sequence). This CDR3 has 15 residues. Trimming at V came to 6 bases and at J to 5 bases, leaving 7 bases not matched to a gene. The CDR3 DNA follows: TGTGCCAGCAGGGAACTCGGGACAGGGGATCAGCCCCAGCATTTT. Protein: CASRELGTGDQPQHF.

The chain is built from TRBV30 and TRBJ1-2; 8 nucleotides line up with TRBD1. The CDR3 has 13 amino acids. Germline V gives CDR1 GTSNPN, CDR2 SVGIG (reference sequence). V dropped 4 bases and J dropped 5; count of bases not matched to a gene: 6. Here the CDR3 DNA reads TGTGCCTGGAACCGGGACAGGTTTTATGGCTACACCTTC. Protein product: CAWNRDRFYGYTF.

The CDR3 reads CASSPGAPIKGLEAFF. For the CDR3, the DNA is TGTGCCAGCAGCCCAGGGGCACCTATCAAAGGGCTTGAAGCTTTCTTT. This sequence joins TRBV5-8 and TRBJ1-1; D possibly corresponds to TRBD1 (6 bases). Germline lookup yields CDR1 SGHTS and CDR2 YDEGEE. The CDR3 is 16 residues long. Trimming pared 4 bases from V and 7 bases from J, leaving 23 bases between.

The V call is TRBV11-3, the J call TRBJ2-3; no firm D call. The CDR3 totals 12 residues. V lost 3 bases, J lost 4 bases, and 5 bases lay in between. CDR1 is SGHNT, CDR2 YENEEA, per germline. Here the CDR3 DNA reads TGTGCCAGCAGCTTGGCATCAGATACGCAGTATTTT. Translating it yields CASSLASDTQYF.

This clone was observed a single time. CDR3 nucleotides: TGTGCCAGCAGCGTAGTAGGGGGCATGAACACTGAAGCTTTCTTT. It yields the protein CASSVVGGMNTEAFF. The chain carries TRBV9 and TRBJ1-1, with 7 bases matching TRBD1. The trim removed 0 bases at V and 0 bases at J, leaving 2 bases unmatched. The CDR3 has 15 amino acids. The germline V gene encodes CDR1 SGDLS and CDR2 YYNGEE.

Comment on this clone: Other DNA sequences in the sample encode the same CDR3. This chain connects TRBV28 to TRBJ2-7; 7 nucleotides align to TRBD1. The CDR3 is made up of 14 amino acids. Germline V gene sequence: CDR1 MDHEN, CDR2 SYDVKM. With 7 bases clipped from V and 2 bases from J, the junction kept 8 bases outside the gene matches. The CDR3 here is CASTDRVRPYEQYF. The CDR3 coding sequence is TGTGCCAGCACAGACAGGGTGAGACCCTACGAGCAGTACTTC.